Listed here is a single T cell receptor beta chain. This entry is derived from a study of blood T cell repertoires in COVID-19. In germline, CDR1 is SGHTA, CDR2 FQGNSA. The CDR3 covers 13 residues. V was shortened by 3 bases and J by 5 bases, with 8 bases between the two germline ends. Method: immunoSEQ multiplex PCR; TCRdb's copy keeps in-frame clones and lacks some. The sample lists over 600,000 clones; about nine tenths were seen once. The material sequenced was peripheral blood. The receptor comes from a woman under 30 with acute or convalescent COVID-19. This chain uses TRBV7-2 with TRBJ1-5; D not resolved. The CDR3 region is CASSFELYQPQHF. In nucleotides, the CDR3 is TGTGCCAGCAGCTTCGAACTGTATCAGCCCCAGCATTTT.